The source of this TCR beta chain is a study of PD-1 blockade in classical Hodgkin lymphoma. Study-wide background: Patients were infused with nivolumab 3 mg/kg every 2 weeks. Whole-study findings and limits: Nivolumab initiated under 1 year post-ASCT led to patient exclusion. A significant rise in TCR diversity was seen by C4D1 for CD4+ cells but not for CD8+ cells.

Every single patient, without exception, relapsed after autologous stem cell transplantation, and brentuximab vedotin exposure varied. In its sample, this clone was seen once. Its matching antigen is unknown. TCRdb keeps only in-frame clones here, not all; method: immunoSEQ multiplex PCR. The repertoire includes some 43,000 clones, roughly 86% of them detected once, and about 5.9% sits in the top ten. This sequence was found in a human donor with classical Hodgkin lymphoma. This specimen was peripheral blood mononuclear cells (PBMCs), taken before the second cycle of nivolumab.

The CDR3 spells CASSLDRATEAFF. CDR3 sequence (DNA): TGTGCCAGCAGTTTGGACCGCGCCACTGAAGCTTTCTTT. The rearrangement links TRBV28 to TRBJ1-1, with D unclear. V lost 3 bases to trimming and J lost 4 bases, with 9 bases between them. CDR1 is MDHEN and CDR2 is SYDVKM in the germline V gene. This CDR3 spans 13 amino acids.